The T cell receptor beta chain described here comes from a study of cytomegalovirus exposure and HLA in healthy donors. V trimming: 4 bases; J trimming: 5 bases; junction bases outside the gene matches: 7. The CDR3 has 15 amino acids. Germline V CDR1 and CDR2: SQVTM, ANQGSEA. PCR primers comprised 60 Vbeta and 13 Jbeta primers. Libraries were prepared by immunoSEQ multiplex PCR; TCRdb keeps only in-frame clonotypes and omits some of them. The sample has approximately 190,000 clones, around four fifths seen once; the top ten hold over 1.5%. The chain recombines TRBV29-1 with TRBJ2-2, with 10 nucleotides matching TRBD2. Sequencing was carried out using PBMCs. The TCR originated in a man aged 40-49 years in good health and CMV-seropositive. CDR3 DNA sequence: TGCAGCGTTGTTCCTAGCGGGGGCTTAACCGGGGAGCTGTTTTTT. Amino acid sequence: CSVVPSGGLTGELFF.